This T cell receptor beta chain was sequenced during a study of regulatory T cells in long-lasting Graves disease. Whole-study results and caveats: With a small sample size, accuracy may have been reduced. Patients whose Graves' disease persisted exhibited lower TCR diversity than those newly diagnosed.

This clonotype was observed at least ten times. The antigen remains undetermined. CDR1 is MNHNS and CDR2 is SASEGT in the germline V gene. The V end was cut by 6 bases, the J end by 8 bases, with 23 bases between. The length of the CDR3 is 16 residues. The time point here: newly diagnosed GD, antithyroid drugs for less than 3 months. Generation of the TCR library employed RNA extracted from PBMCs. Library construction for TCR beta used iRepertoire HTBI primers and Arm-PCR of CDR3 regions. Each CDR3 protein is one row after TCRdb ran MiXCR on the multiplex PCR reads. The repertoire holds hundreds of thousands of distinct CDR3 sequences, with 16% as singletons. This sample also appeared in a second study, on T cells in Graves' hyperthyroidism and ophthalmopathy. That report notes: It was considered stable Graves' hyperthyroidism when ophthalmopathy did not progress within 18 months. The HTBI primer set was used in a first-round RT-PCR of the TCR CDR3.

The material sequenced was peripheral blood mononuclear cells (PBMCs), taken at new diagnosis, from a patient treated with antithyroid drugs. The TCR was taken from a young woman with Graves disease. The V gene is TRBV6-1, the J gene TRBJ2-1; D is possibly TRBD1 (6 bases). This chain's CDR3 is CASSPIVGRGRDEQFF. In DNA form, the CDR3 reads TGTGCCAGCAGCCCCATTGTCGGCAGGGGTCGCGATGAGCAGTTCTTC.